The clone carrying this T cell receptor (beta chain) was detected only a few times. What it binds is unknown. This sample stems from a study of early T cells in non-severe SARS-CoV-2 infection. Study results and limitations: VDJdb matching favored anti-spike CD8 responses, missing private and CD4 specificities.

The library protocol tagged individual cDNA molecules with unique molecular identifiers. TCRdb recomputed calls from the 5' RACE reads with MiXCR, one row per CDR3 protein. Of tens of thousands of distinct CDR3 sequences listed, roughly 15% are singletons. Looked up from germline, CDR1 is SGHRS and CDR2 is YFSETQ. V shed 4 bases and J shed 5 bases, with 25 bases lying between them. This CDR3 spans 18 amino acids. The chain employs TRBV5-1 and TRBJ2-1; no definite D call. Sequencing input: whole blood. This TCR derives from an adult who was a healthcare worker with PCR-confirmed SARS-CoV-2 infection or an uninfected control (not recorded which). CDR3 protein: CASSLMQEPLNFNNEQFF. CDR3 nucleotides: TGCGCCAGCAGCCTGATGCAGGAACCCCTCAACTTTAACAATGAGCAGTTCTTC. Full variable domain (missing parts from reference TRBV5-1 and TRBJ2-1): KAGVTQTPRYLIKTRGQQVTLSCSPISGHRSVSWYQQTPGQGLQFLFEYFSETQRNKGNFPGRFSGRQFSNSRSEMNVSTLELGDSALYLCASSLMQEPLNFNNEQFFGPGTRLTVL.